This T cell receptor beta chain was recovered during a study of blood T cell repertoires in COVID-19. Background on the study: Whether acute or convalescent, the COVID-19 samples came from the United States, Italy and Spain. PBMCs, B-cell-depleted T cells, or T cells provided the cDNA or gDNA that made up the material.

Germline CDR1 reads SGHNT; CDR2 reads YYREEE (reference sequence). The CDR3 covers 16 residues. The V gene lost 4 bases and the J gene lost 0 bases, with 15 bases spanning the gap. Authors' analysis steps: Cell counts per sample came from amplifying reference gene primers. The data were produced by immunoSEQ multiplex PCR, yet TCRdb's version contains in-frame clones alone and is incomplete. V and J calls and clone size are copied from that table; D and trimming were computed from the DNA. The table shows 70,000 to 95,000 clones, with approximately 90% occurring only once. The origin of this receptor is a woman aged 80 or older with active COVID-19. The sample comprised peripheral blood. The V gene is TRBV5-4, the J gene TRBJ2-3, with a possible D match to TRBD2 (6 bases). CDR3 DNA sequence: TGTGCCAGCAGCCAGGGTAGCGGATCCAGCACAGATACGCAGTATTTT. It translates to CASSQGSGSSTDTQYF.